This TCR beta chain was recorded in a study of shared clonotypes between healthy human individuals. Study-wide results and limits: The low donor count limited represented genetic and exposure-history diversity.

Concerning this clone: The target antigen is unknown.

The CDR3 extends over 14 amino acids. The junction had 3 bases not matched to a gene; V was cut back by 3 bases and J by 4 bases. Germline values: CDR1 MNHEY, CDR2 SMNVEV (reference sequence). When replicate PCRs were run on unsorted PBMC, they used approximately 300 ng DNA, tens of thousands of T cell genomes. The table came from immunoSEQ multiplex PCR; TCRdb's copy has only in-frame clones and leaves some out. The table records about 490,000 clones, roughly 85% of them present only once. The sample was PBMCs. This sequence joins TRBV27 and TRBJ2-7; 10 bases are a match to TRBD1. This clonotype originated in a woman between 40 and 50 years old in good health. Some clones in this sample may be carry-over from other donors' samples. The CDR3 coding sequence is TGTGCCAGCAGTTTGGGACAGGGGAATTACGAGCAGTACTTC. Translated, it gives CASSLGQGNYEQYF.